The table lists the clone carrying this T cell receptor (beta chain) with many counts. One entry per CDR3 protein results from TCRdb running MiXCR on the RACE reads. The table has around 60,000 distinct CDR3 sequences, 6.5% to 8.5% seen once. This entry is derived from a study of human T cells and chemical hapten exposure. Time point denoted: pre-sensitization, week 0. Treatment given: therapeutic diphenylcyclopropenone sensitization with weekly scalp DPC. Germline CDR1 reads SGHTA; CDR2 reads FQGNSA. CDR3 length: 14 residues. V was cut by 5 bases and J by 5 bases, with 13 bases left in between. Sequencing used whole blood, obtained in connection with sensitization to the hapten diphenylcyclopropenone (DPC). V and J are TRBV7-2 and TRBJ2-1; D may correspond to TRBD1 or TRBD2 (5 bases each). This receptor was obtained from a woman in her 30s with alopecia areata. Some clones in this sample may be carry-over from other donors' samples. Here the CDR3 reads CASSPRAGDNEQFF. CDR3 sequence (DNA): TGTGCCAGCAGCCCCAGGGCCGGGGACAATGAGCAGTTCTTC.